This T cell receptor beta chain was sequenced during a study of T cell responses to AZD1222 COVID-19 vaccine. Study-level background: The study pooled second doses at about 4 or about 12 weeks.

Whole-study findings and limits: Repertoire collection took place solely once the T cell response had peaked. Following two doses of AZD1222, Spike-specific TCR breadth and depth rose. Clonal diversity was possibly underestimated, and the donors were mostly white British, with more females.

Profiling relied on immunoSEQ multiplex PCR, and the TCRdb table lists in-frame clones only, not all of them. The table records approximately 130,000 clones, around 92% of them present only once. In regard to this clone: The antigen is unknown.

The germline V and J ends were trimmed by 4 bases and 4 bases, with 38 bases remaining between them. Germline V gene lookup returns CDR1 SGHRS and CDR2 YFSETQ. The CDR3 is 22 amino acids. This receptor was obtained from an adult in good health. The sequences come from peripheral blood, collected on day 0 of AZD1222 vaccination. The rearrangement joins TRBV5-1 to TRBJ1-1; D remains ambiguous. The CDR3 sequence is CASSGPTPGLKTRVRLSTEAFF. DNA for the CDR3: TGCGCCAGCAGCGGCCCGACTCCGGGCCTGAAGACTAGGGTCCGGTTGAGCACTGAAGCTTTCTTT.